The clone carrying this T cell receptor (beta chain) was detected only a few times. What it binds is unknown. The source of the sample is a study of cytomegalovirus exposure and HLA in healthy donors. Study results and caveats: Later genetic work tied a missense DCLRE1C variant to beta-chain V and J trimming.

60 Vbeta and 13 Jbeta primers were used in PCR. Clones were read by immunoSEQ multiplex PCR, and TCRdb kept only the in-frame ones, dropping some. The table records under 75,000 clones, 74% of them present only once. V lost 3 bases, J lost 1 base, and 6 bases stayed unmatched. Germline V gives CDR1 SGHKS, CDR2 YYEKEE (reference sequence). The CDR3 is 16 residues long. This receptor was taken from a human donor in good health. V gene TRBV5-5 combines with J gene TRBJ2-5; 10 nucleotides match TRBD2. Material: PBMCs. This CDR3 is CASSWGLATGQETQYF. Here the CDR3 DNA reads TGTGCCAGCAGCTGGGGACTAGCGACTGGCCAAGAGACCCAGTACTTC. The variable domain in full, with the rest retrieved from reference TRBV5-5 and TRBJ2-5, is DAGVTQSPTHLIKTRGQQVTLRCSPISGHKSVSWYQQVLGQGPQFIFQYYEKEERGRGNFPDRFSARQFPNYSSELNVNALLLGDSALYLCASSWGLATGQETQYFGPGTRLLVL.